The sequence of this TCR beta chain was determined in a study of CD8+ T cells in alopecia areata. Investigators isolated RNA and reverse transcribed it into cDNA to act as the sequencing template. Method: immunoSEQ multiplex PCR; TCRdb's copy keeps in-frame clones and lacks some. The sample records some 150,000 clones, approximately 60% being singletons. This clone was counted between two and nine times. The V gene lost 4 bases and the J gene lost 2 bases, with 7 bases spanning the gap. CDR3 length: 14 amino acids. CDR1 and CDR2 (germline): SGHDT, YYEEEE. This clonotype originated in a human donor in good health. Source material: CD8+ T cells sorted from blood. This sequence joins TRBV5-6 and TRBJ2-6; D not resolved. DNA for the CDR3: TGTGCCAGCAGCCCCCAAACTGGGGCCAACGTCCTGACTTTC. It codes for CASSPQTGANVLTF.